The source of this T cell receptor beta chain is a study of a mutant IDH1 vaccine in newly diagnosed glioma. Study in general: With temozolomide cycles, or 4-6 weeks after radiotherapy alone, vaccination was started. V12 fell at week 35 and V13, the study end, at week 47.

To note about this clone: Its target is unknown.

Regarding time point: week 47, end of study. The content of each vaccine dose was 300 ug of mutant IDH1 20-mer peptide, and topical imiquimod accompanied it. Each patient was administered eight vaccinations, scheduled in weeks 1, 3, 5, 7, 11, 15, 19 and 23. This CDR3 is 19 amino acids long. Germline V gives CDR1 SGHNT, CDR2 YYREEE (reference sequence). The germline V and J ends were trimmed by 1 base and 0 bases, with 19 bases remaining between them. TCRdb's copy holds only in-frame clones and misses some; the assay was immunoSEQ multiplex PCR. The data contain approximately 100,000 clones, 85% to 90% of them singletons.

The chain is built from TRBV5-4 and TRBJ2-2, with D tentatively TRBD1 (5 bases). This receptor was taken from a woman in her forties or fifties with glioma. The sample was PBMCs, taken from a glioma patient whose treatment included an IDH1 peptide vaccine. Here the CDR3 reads CASSLKVLIGHPNTGELFF. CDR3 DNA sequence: TGTGCCAGCAGCTTGAAGGTGTTAATAGGACACCCGAACACCGGGGAGCTGTTTTTT.